The 25 T cell receptor beta chains below were found in one sample sequenced in a study of blood T cell repertoires in COVID-19. Sequencing was performed with immunoSEQ multiplex PCR; in TCRdb, only in-frame clones are kept and a portion is missing. The data hold 70,000 or so clones, with 82% observed a single time. Sample: peripheral blood. The receptors come from a human donor in a cohort sampled during active COVID-19.

This chain links TRBV11-2 with TRBJ2-3; 7 nucleotides line up with TRBD1. The germline CDR1 and CDR2 sequences are SGHAT and FQNNGV. This CDR3 is built from 14 residues. With V trimmed by 3 bases and J by 4 bases, 4 bases remained unmatched. The chain's CDR3 is CASSFTGVSDTQYF. In DNA form, the CDR3 reads TGTGCCAGCAGCTTCACAGGGGTTTCAGATACGCAGTATTTT.

The CDR3 region has the DNA TGCGCCAGCAGCCAAGAAGGGGCCGGTTACAATGAGCAGTTCTTC. Translated, it gives CASSQEGAGYNEQFF. V and J are TRBV4-1 and TRBJ2-1, with D tentatively TRBD1 (5 bases). Trimming removed 0 bases from V and 4 bases from J, with 10 bases in between. CDR1 MGHRA and CDR2 YSYEKL come from the germline V gene. This CDR3 spans 15 amino acids.

This chain uses TRBV11-2 with TRBJ2-7; 8 bases agree with TRBD2. V shed 5 bases and J 9 bases; nucleotides not matched to a gene: 12. Germline loops: CDR1 SGHAT, CDR2 FQNNGV. The CDR3 is 14 residues long. The CDR3 coding sequence is TGTGCCAGCAGCCTCTCCCCGTTGGCGGGGGGGCAGTACTTC. This gives the protein CASSLSPLAGGQYF.

In regard to this clone: At the DNA level, this CDR3 is encoded by other sequences in the same sample as well. The rearrangement joins TRBV5-4 to TRBJ1-1, with TRBD1 matching over 7 bases. The germline V gene encodes CDR1 SGHNT and CDR2 YYREEE (reference sequence). CDR3 length: 14 amino acids. V was pared by 5 bases and J by 2 bases, with 6 bases of the junction left unmatched. The CDR3 nucleotides read TGTGCCAGCAGGCCCGACAGGGCTAACACTGAAGCTTTCTTT. It is translated as CASRPDRANTEAFF. Drawing the rest from reference TRBV5-4 and TRBJ1-1, the complete variable domain is ETGVTQSPTHLIKTRGQQVTLRCSSQSGHNTVSWYQQALGQGPQFIFQYYREEENGRGNFPPRFSGLQFPNYSSELNVNALELDDSALYLCASRPDRANTEAFFGQGTRLTVV.

CDR3: CASSPRTSGGLGTGELFF. CDR3 nucleotides: TGTGCCAGCAGCCCTCGGACTAGCGGGGGGCTTGGGACCGGGGAGCTGTTTTTT. This chain links TRBV7-3 with TRBJ2-2; 14 bases line up with TRBD2. V gave up 5 bases and J gave up 5 bases; unmatched junction bases: 10. The CDR3 runs to 18 residues. Looked up from germline, CDR1 is SGHTA and CDR2 is FQGTGA.

The rearrangement uses TRBV6-5 and TRBJ2-7, with 9 bases identical to TRBD1. The CDR3 totals 13 residues. The trim removed 6 bases at V and 3 bases at J, leaving 3 bases unmatched. CDR1 MNHEY and CDR2 SVGAGI come from the germline V gene. The CDR3 DNA reads TGTGCCAGCAGAGGACAGGGGCTCTACGAGCAGTACTTC. The encoded protein is CASRGQGLYEQYF.

The chain combines TRBV11-2 with TRBJ2-5; 7 nucleotides line up with TRBD2. The germline V gene encodes CDR1 SGHAT and CDR2 FQNNGV. There are 13 residues in the CDR3. V dropped 4 bases and J dropped 5; count of bases not matched to a gene: 4. The CDR3 reads CASSSGGWETQYF. DNA for the CDR3: TGTGCCAGCAGCTCCGGGGGGTGGGAGACCCAGTACTTC.

The gene calls are TRBV18 and TRBJ1-1; D remains unclear. This CDR3 is built from 13 residues. Per the germline V gene, CDR1 is KGHSH and CDR2 is LQKENI. The V end lost 2 bases, the J end lost 8 bases, and 12 bases lay between the germline ends. CDR3 nucleotides: TGTGCCAGCTCACCAGGTGAAGGGAGAGAAGCTTTCTTT. Protein: CASSPGEGREAFF.

The CDR3 DNA reads as TGCGCCAGCAGCCTAATAGCGGGGGTTGCGTACTTC. Protein product: CASSLIAGVAYF. The chain combines TRBV5-1 with TRBJ2-5, with TRBD2 matching over 9 bases. CDR1 is SGHRS and CDR2 is YFSETQ in the germline V gene. The CDR3 has 12 residues. V lost 4 bases to trimming and J lost 13 bases; unmatched junction nucleotides: 8.

J is TRBJ2-7 and V is TRBV29-1; possible D gene TRBD1, 6 bases. The CDR3 is 13 amino acids. Germline V lookup: CDR1 SQVTM, CDR2 ANQGSEA. V shed 4 bases and J shed 2 bases, with 12 bases lying between them. For the CDR3, the DNA is TGCAGCGTTGGGCCAGGGGAGCCCTACGAGCAGTACTTC. As protein: CSVGPGEPYEQYF.

The chain links TRBV10-3 to TRBJ1-2, with D uncertain. In germline, CDR1 is ENHRY, CDR2 SYGVKD. V was trimmed by 0 bases and J by 4 bases, leaving 18 bases between them. This CDR3 is built from 17 residues. The CDR3 nucleotides are TGTGCCATCAGTGAGTCCCGGCGAGGAAAAGTCTTCTATGGCTACACCTTC. This translates into CAISESRRGKVFYGYTF.

This chain joins TRBV5-1 and TRBJ1-1, with 7 positions matching TRBD1. The germline CDR1 and CDR2 sequences are SGHRS and YFSETQ. The CDR3 length is 14 residues. The V gene end was trimmed by 4 bases and the J gene end by 1 base; junction bases not matched to a gene: 4. In DNA form, the CDR3 reads TGCGCCAGCAGCAGGGGACAGCGGAACACTGAAGCTTTCTTT. It yields the protein CASSRGQRNTEAFF.

The chain links TRBV30 to TRBJ1-1; D is possibly TRBD1 (5 bases). V lost 3 bases to trimming and J lost 5 bases, with 10 bases between them. CDR3 length: 12 amino acids. Looked up from germline, CDR1 is GTSNPN and CDR2 is SVGIG (reference sequence). The CDR3 reads CAWSYGGTEAFF. The CDR3 DNA reads as TGTGCCTGGAGCTACGGGGGTACTGAAGCTTTCTTT.

J is TRBJ2-7 and V is TRBV10-3; D not certain. V shed 0 bases and J shed 0 bases, with 6 bases lying between them. Germline assignment: CDR1 ENHRY and CDR2 SYGVKD. This CDR3 has 14 residues. CDR3: CAISESLRSYEQYF. The CDR3 DNA is TGTGCCATCAGTGAGTCTCTCCGCTCCTACGAGCAGTACTTC.

The CDR3 is CASSLGRTGNEQYF. In DNA form, the CDR3 reads TGTGCCAGCAGCTTAGGCCGGACAGGGAACGAGCAGTACTTC. The chain links TRBV13 to TRBJ2-7, with 8 bases lining up with TRBD1. This CDR3 spans 14 amino acids. V trimming: 0 bases; J trimming: 5 bases; junction bases outside the gene matches: 3. The germline V gene has CDR1 PRHDT and CDR2 FYEKMQ (reference sequence).

The chain recombines TRBV30 with TRBJ1-1; D possibly corresponds to TRBD1 (5 bases). Per germline, CDR1 GTSNPN and CDR2 SVGIG (reference sequence). The length of the CDR3 is 13 residues. V was clipped by 4 bases and J by 1 base, with 10 bases between them. CDR3 region: CAWMGGWNTEAFF. The CDR3 coding sequence is TGTGCCTGGATGGGGGGATGGAACACTGAAGCTTTCTTT.

The rearrangement uses TRBV3-1 (or the pseudogene TRBV3-2) and TRBJ2-1; weak D call: TRBD2 (5 bases). V lost 1 base and J 6 bases, leaving 10 bases between the germline ends. Germline lookup yields CDR1 LGHDT and CDR2 YNNKEL (reference sequence). The CDR3 runs 14 residues. The CDR3 loop is CASSQGGLRNEQFF. DNA for the CDR3: TGTGCCAGCAGCCAAGGAGGACTCCGCAATGAGCAGTTCTTC.

The CDR3 loop reads CSVATGQGYGYTF. The CDR3 DNA follows: TGCAGCGTCGCAACCGGACAGGGCTATGGCTACACCTTC. The genes are TRBV29-1 and TRBJ1-2; 8 nucleotides line up with TRBD1. The V and J ends lost 6 bases and 4 bases, in that order; junction bases with no gene match: 7. The germline V gene has CDR1 SQVTM and CDR2 ANQGSEA. The CDR3 spans 13 residues.

Details on this clone: Other DNA sequences in the sample encode the same CDR3. V and J are TRBV5-6 and TRBJ1-2; 9 bases are shared with TRBD1. In germline, CDR1 is SGHDT, CDR2 YYEEEE. CDR3 length equals 12 residues. Trimming removed 3 bases from V and 8 bases from J; junction bases left unmatched: 2. For the CDR3, the DNA is TGTGCCAGCAGCTGGGACAGGGACGGCTACACCTTC. Its protein is CASSWDRDGYTF.

The V call is TRBV29-1, the J call TRBJ2-7, with 8 nucleotides matching TRBD1. Germline lookup yields CDR1 SQVTM and CDR2 ANQGSEA. V dropped 3 bases and J dropped 1; count of bases not matched to a gene: 5. The CDR3 has 14 amino acids. The CDR3 DNA reads TGCAGCGTTGATGGTACAGGGGGATCCTACGAGCAGTACTTC. Translating it yields CSVDGTGGSYEQYF.

The chain couples TRBV10-3 to TRBJ1-1; tentatively, D is TRBD1 (5 bases). CDR1 ENHRY and CDR2 SYGVKD come from the germline V gene. The CDR3 spans 13 residues. Trimming left V 6 bases short and J 1 base short, with 9 bases between. CDR3 DNA sequence: TGTGCCATCAGAGACAGAGAGAACACTGAAGCTTTCTTT. This sequence encodes CAIRDRENTEAFF.

The chain is built from TRBV5-1 and TRBJ1-1; D possibly corresponds to TRBD1 (5 bases). This CDR3 has 15 amino acids. Germline values: CDR1 SGHRS, CDR2 YFSETQ. Trimming removed 0 bases from V and 4 bases from J, with 13 bases in between. CDR3 protein: CASSLDGRGITEAFF. The CDR3 nucleotides are TGCGCCAGCAGCTTGGATGGTAGGGGTATCACTGAAGCTTTCTTT.

Details on this clone: At one of its ends the junction is not consistent with the germline gene, which may arise from a read error. This rearrangement joins TRBV5-6 to TRBJ2-7; 8 bases are a match to TRBD2. CDR3 length equals 16 residues. From germline, CDR1 is SGHDT and CDR2 YYEEEE. The CDR3 reads CARSRPGGAVSYEQYF. In DNA, the CDR3 is TGTGCCCGCAGCCGGCCGGGGGGGGCGGTCTCCTACGAGCAGTACTTC.

The V call is TRBV5-1, the J call TRBJ1-4; the match to TRBD1 covers 7 bases. Germline CDR1 SGHRS, CDR2 YFSETQ. V lost 0 bases, J lost 8 bases, and 4 bases stayed unmatched. This CDR3 is built from 14 residues. CDR3 bases: TGCGCCAGCAGCTTGGTTTACAGGGGCGAAAAACTGTTTTTT. This translates into CASSLVYRGEKLFF.

This clone was counted a few times. The V gene is TRBV6-5, the J gene TRBJ1-2, with 7 positions matching TRBD1. V dropped 5 bases and J dropped 8; count of bases not matched to a gene: 8. Germline CDR1 MNHEY, CDR2 SVGAGI. The CDR3 sequence is 13 residues long. The CDR3 nucleotides are TGTGCCAGCAGTCGAGGACAGGTTGCCGGCTACACCTTC. This sequence encodes CASSRGQVAGYTF.